The 9 T cell receptor beta chains below all came from one sample that was sequenced in a study of cytomegalovirus exposure and HLA in healthy donors. Researchers ran the PCR with 60 Vbeta and 13 Jbeta primers. Only in-frame clones appear in the TCRdb table, and some are missing; sequencing was by immunoSEQ multiplex PCR. This sample has tens of thousands of clones; approximately 70% occur once, and the top ten carry 6.3%. Material for sequencing was PBMCs. Receptors were obtained from a man aged 25 to 45 in good health and CMV-seronegative.

The V gene is TRBV9, the J gene TRBJ1-2; D is possibly TRBD1 (6 bases). In germline, CDR1 is SGDLS, CDR2 YYNGEE. The CDR3 spans 15 residues. Trimming took 2 bases from V and 0 from J, leaving 11 bases between them. For the CDR3, the DNA is TGTGCCAGCAGCGTGAAAGAGGGGGCTAACTATGGCTACACCTTC. Its protein product is CASSVKEGANYGYTF.

The chain employs TRBV5-1 and TRBJ2-2; weak D call: TRBD2 (6 bases). V lost 1 base to trimming and J lost 5 bases, with 15 bases between them. Germline lookup yields CDR1 SGHRS and CDR2 YFSETQ. The CDR3 has 16 amino acids. CDR3 coding DNA: TGCGCCAGCAGCTTGATGGGGGGAAGTGTGACCGGGGAGCTGTTTTTT. Its translation is CASSLMGGSVTGELFF.

There are a few counts of this clone. Other DNA sequences in the sample encode the same CDR3. The chain is built from TRBV4-2 and TRBJ2-2; 7 nucleotides match TRBD2. Germline CDR1 and CDR2: LGHNA and YNFKEQ. The CDR3 extends over 15 amino acids. V was clipped by 3 bases and J by 6 bases; unmatched bases: 7. For the CDR3, the DNA is TGTGCCAGCAGCCAGCTAGTGGGAGGGGCCGGGGAGCTGTTTTTT. Translation: CASSQLVGGAGELFF.

This chain links TRBV29-1 with TRBJ1-4; 9 positions match TRBD1. CDR1 and CDR2 (germline): SQVTM, ANQGSEA. The CDR3 is 13 amino acids. Trimming cost V 7 bases and J 8 bases; bases outside gene matches: 8. The CDR3 nucleotides are TGCAGCGGGAGGACAGGGGAAGGGGAAAAACTGTTTTTT. This sequence encodes CSGRTGEGEKLFF.

This clone has only one observation. CDR3 in amino acids: CASSPLWSSGSLNEQFF. As DNA, the CDR3 is TGTGCCAGCAGTCCCCTGTGGTCTAGCGGGAGTTTGAATGAGCAGTTCTTC. The V gene is TRBV7-2, the J gene TRBJ2-1, with 10 bases fitting TRBD2. Germline V gene data show CDR1 as SGHTA and CDR2 as FQGNSA. This CDR3 spans 17 amino acids. J lost 7 bases, V lost 6 bases, and 15 bases had no gene match.

The chain is built from TRBV9 and TRBJ2-1; D unclear. This CDR3 spans 13 amino acids. The V gene's germline CDR1 is SGDLS and CDR2 YYNGEE. Trimming shortened V by 0 bases and J by 6 bases, and 7 bases separated the two germline ends. The CDR3: CASSVDSPNEQFF. DNA of the CDR3: TGTGCCAGCAGCGTAGACAGCCCCAATGAGCAGTTCTTC.

In nucleotides, the CDR3 is TGTGCCAGCAGTTTATCGAGCGGCTCTCTGAACACTGAAGCTTTCTTT. As protein: CASSLSSGSLNTEAFF. The chain employs TRBV27 and TRBJ1-1; D remains unclear. Trimming shortened V by 0 bases and J by 0 bases, and 11 bases separated the two germline ends. This CDR3 comprises 16 residues. Germline CDR1 is MNHEY and CDR2 is SMNVEV (reference sequence).

This chain connects TRBV6-1 to TRBJ2-7, with 8 bases lining up with TRBD2. The CDR3 is made up of 14 amino acids. CDR1 is MNHNS and CDR2 is SASEGT in the germline V gene. The trim removed 0 bases at V and 5 bases at J, leaving 3 bases unmatched. CDR3 DNA sequence: TGTGCCAGCAGTGAAGCTGCGGGGGGCCACGAGCAGTACTTC. This translates into CASSEAAGGHEQYF.

The chain links TRBV6-4 to TRBJ2-2; D might be TRBD1 (5 bases). There are 14 residues in the CDR3. V dropped 8 bases and J dropped 6 bases, with 16 bases sitting between them. Germline-derived CDR1 and CDR2 are MRHNA and SNTAGT. The CDR3 is CASQGSAGAGELFF. The CDR3 DNA reads TGTGCCAGCCAGGGCAGCGCCGGTGCCGGGGAGCTGTTTTTT.